This T cell receptor beta chain was documented in a study of cytomegalovirus exposure and HLA in healthy donors. The CDR3 spans 14 residues. After removal of 8 bases from V and 7 bases from J, the junction contained 10 bases not matched to a gene. Germline CDR1 reads SEHNR; CDR2 reads FQNEAQ (reference sequence). The PCR had 60 Vbeta and 13 Jbeta primers. Repertoires were generated with immunoSEQ multiplex PCR, while TCRdb's copy carries only in-frame clones and drops some. The repertoire holds some 190,000 clones, with roughly 80% as singletons. This clone appeared a single time. Its antigen is undetermined. Whole-study findings and limits: According to an earlier analysis, most TCR beta V segments yielded productive rearrangements about 90% or about 30% of the time. Cytomegalovirus-associated TCR beta chains were listed, numbering around 150. Many donors carried some public TCRs, although rarity characterized most TCR sequences. Several of the most significant clusters were apparently associated with common viral pathogens in a later analysis.

The receptor comes from a woman younger than 45 in good health and CMV-seropositive. The chain is built from TRBV7-9 and TRBJ1-4; 7 bases map to TRBD1. What was sequenced was PBMCs. DNA of the CDR3: TGTGCCAGCCGACCGACAGGGACTGGTGAAAAACTGTTTTTT. This gives the protein CASRPTGTGEKLFF. Based on the CDR3 plus reference TRBV7-9 and TRBJ1-4, the full variable domain is DTGVSQNPRHKITKRGQNVTFRCDPISEHNRLYWYRQTLGQGPEFLTYFQNEAQLEKSRLLSDRFSAERPKGSFSTLEIQRTEQGDSAMYLCASRPTGTGEKLFFGSGTQLSVL.